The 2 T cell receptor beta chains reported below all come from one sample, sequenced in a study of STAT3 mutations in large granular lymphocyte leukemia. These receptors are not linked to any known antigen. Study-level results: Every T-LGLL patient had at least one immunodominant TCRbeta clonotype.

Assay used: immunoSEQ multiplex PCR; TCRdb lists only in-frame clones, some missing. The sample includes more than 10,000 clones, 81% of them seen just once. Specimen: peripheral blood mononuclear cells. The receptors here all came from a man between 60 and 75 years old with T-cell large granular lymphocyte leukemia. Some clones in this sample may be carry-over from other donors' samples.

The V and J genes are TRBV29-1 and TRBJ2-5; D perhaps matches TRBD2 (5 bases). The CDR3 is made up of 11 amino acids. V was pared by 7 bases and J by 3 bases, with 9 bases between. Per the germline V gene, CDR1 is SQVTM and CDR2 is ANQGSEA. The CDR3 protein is CSGGWKETQYF. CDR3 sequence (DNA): TGCAGCGGAGGGTGGAAAGAGACCCAGTACTTC.

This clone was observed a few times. CDR3 coding DNA: TGTGCCAGCAGTTACAAGGCTGGAAACACCATATATTTT. It encodes CASSYKAGNTIYF. The chain links TRBV6-5 to TRBJ1-3; D remains unclear. CDR1 is MNHEY and CDR2 is SVGAGI in the germline V gene. This CDR3 is built from 13 residues. Trimming cost V 2 bases and J 2 bases, with 4 bases left between them.